The 9 T cell receptor beta chains in this list originate from one sample, sequenced in a study of control samples from healthy donors and cancer patients. Produced via immunoSEQ multiplex PCR; TCRdb's table is partial and in-frame only. The data contain around 170,000 clones, about 91% of them singletons. The sequencing sample was made of blood. Receptors were obtained from a woman younger than 45 in good health.

The chain recombines TRBV6-5 with TRBJ2-5; D is possibly TRBD2 (6 bases). CDR3 length: 13 residues. Germline V CDR1 and CDR2: MNHEY, SVGAGI. Trimming took 6 bases from V and 5 from J, leaving 13 bases between them. The CDR3 coding sequence is TGTGCCAGCAGGAGACTAGGATTGGAGACCCAGTACTTC. Amino acids: CASRRLGLETQYF.

The chain links TRBV19 to TRBJ2-1, with a possible D match to TRBD2 (7 bases). In germline, CDR1 is LNHDA, CDR2 SQIVND (reference sequence). V was trimmed by 4 bases and J by 9 bases, leaving 13 bases between them. CDR3 size: 13 residues. CDR3 DNA sequence: TGTGCCAGTAGTACAGGGGAGGGGGTTGAGCAGTTCTTC. Amino acids: CASSTGEGVEQFF. The whole variable domain, remainder taken from reference TRBV19 and TRBJ2-1, is DGGITQSPKYLFRKEGQNVTLSCEQNLNHDAMYWYRQDPGQGLRLIYYSQIVNDFQKGDIAEGYSVSREKKESFPLTVTSAQKNPTAFYLCASSTGEGVEQFFGPGTRLTVL.

V usage is TRBV11-3 and J usage is TRBJ2-1, with D perhaps matching TRBD1 (5 bases). Germline CDR1 reads SGHNT; CDR2 reads YENEEA. The CDR3 is 17 amino acids. V was shortened by 1 base and J by 8 bases, with 21 bases between the two germline ends. The CDR3 loop reads CASSLGQGKGRADEQFF. Here the CDR3 DNA reads TGTGCCAGCAGCTTAGGGCAGGGAAAGGGTAGGGCCGATGAGCAGTTCTTC.

This clone came up once. The chain employs TRBV13 and TRBJ1-4; the match to TRBD1 covers 7 bases. Trimming took 7 bases from V and 6 from J; bases not matched to a gene: 5. The CDR3 spans 13 residues. Germline CDR1 is PRHDT and CDR2 is FYEKMQ (reference sequence). CDR3 sequence: CASKRQGDEKLFF. The CDR3 bases are TGTGCCAGCAAACGACAGGGAGATGAAAAACTGTTTTTT.

This chain uses TRBV18 with TRBJ2-1; tentatively, D is TRBD2 (5 bases). V was pared by 3 bases and J by 3 bases, with 9 bases between. This CDR3 is 14 amino acids long. The germline gives CDR1 KGHSH, CDR2 LQKENI. The CDR3 sequence is CASSPGGYYNEQFF. In DNA, the CDR3 is TGTGCCAGCTCACCGGGCGGGTACTACAATGAGCAGTTCTTC.

The J gene is TRBJ1-5, the V gene TRBV2; D is unresolved. Per germline, CDR1 SNHLY and CDR2 FYNNEI. The CDR3 spans 14 residues. Trimming stripped 3 bases from V and 7 bases from J, with 13 bases between. For the CDR3, the DNA is TGTGCCAGCAGTGAGGGTCAGCCCCAACAGCCCCAGCATTTT. It specifies CASSEGQPQQPQHF. The full variable domain, rest sourced from reference TRBV2 and TRBJ1-5, is EPEVTQTPSHQVTQMGQEVILRCVPISNHLYFYWYRQILGQKVEFLVSFYNNEISEKSEIFDDQFSVERPDGSNFTLKIRSTKLEDSAMYFCASSEGQPQQPQHFGDGTRLSIL.

This clone appeared a single time. This rearrangement joins TRBV3-1 (or the pseudogene TRBV3-2) to TRBJ1-2, with unresolved D. The CDR3 contains 16 residues. In germline, CDR1 is LGHDT, CDR2 YNNKEL (reference sequence). V lost 0 bases to trimming and J lost 4 bases, with 15 bases between them. In DNA form, the CDR3 reads TGTGCCAGCAGCCAAGATCAGGTCATCCGGGGCTATGGCTACACCTTC. This codes for CASSQDQVIRGYGYTF.

This chain links TRBV6-1 with TRBJ2-7, with 8 bases lining up with TRBD2. J lost 5 bases, V lost 3 bases, and 6 bases had no gene match. The germline CDR1 and CDR2 sequences are MNHNS and SASEGT. This CDR3 spans 14 amino acids. The CDR3 reads CASSDRGGRDEQYF. DNA of the CDR3: TGTGCCAGCAGTGATCGGGGGGGGCGAGACGAGCAGTACTTC.

The chain has TRBV5-4 and TRBJ1-2; D perhaps matches TRBD1 (5 bases). The CDR3 has 15 residues. Trimming cost V 6 bases and J 3 bases, with 18 bases left between them. The germline V gene encodes CDR1 SGHNT and CDR2 YYREEE (reference sequence). CDR3 sequence reads: CASKLGAGRYYGYTF. CDR3 nucleotides: TGTGCCAGCAAATTGGGCGCGGGACGGTACTATGGCTACACCTTC.